Presented here are 25 T cell receptor beta chains from one specimen sequenced in a study of CD4 T cells in relation to SARS-CoV-2 and coronaviruses. TCRdb keeps only in-frame clones here, not all; method: immunoSEQ multiplex PCR. The sample lists about 23,000 clones, 76% seen once, with around 30% in the top ten. Unexposed donor CD4+ T cells date from about 2011-2018, before the COVID-19 pandemic. After roughly ten days of culture, CD4+ T cells were isolated. No antigen is known for these receptors. The sequenced material came from CD4+ T cells from PBMCs, cultured in vitro. The receptors derive from a human donor in good health.

The rearrangement joins TRBV5-1 to TRBJ2-5, with D unresolved. Looked up from germline, CDR1 is SGHRS and CDR2 is YFSETQ. This CDR3 comprises 14 residues. With 2 bases removed from V and 2 bases from J, the gap between germline ends came to 10 bases. CDR3 region: CASSFRRPQETQYF. CDR3 nucleotides: TGCGCCAGCAGCTTCAGGAGACCTCAAGAGACCCAGTACTTC. Combining the CDR3 with reference TRBV5-1 and TRBJ2-5 gives the whole variable domain KAGVTQTPRYLIKTRGQQVTLSCSPISGHRSVSWYQQTPGQGLQFLFEYFSETQRNKGNFPGRFSGRQFSNSRSEMNVSTLELGDSALYLCASSFRRPQETQYFGPGTRLLVL.

This clone was seen more than once but under ten times. V is TRBV5-1 and J is TRBJ2-1; D unresolved. Trimming shortened V by 4 bases and J by 5 bases, and 13 bases separated the two germline ends. Germline V gene data show CDR1 as SGHRS and CDR2 as YFSETQ. The CDR3 has 14 residues. The CDR3 spells CASSHGGVDNEQFF. CDR3 bases: TGCGCCAGCAGCCACGGTGGGGTTGACAATGAGCAGTTCTTC.

This chain uses TRBV18 with TRBJ1-1, with D possibly matching TRBD1 (5 bases). The CDR3 runs 16 residues. V gave up 2 bases and J gave up 1 base, with 14 bases separating them. Germline CDR1 and CDR2: KGHSH and LQKENI. CDR3 protein: CASSPIGGLTNTEAFF. The DNA of the CDR3 is TGTGCCAGCTCACCAATTGGGGGACTGACGAACACTGAAGCTTTCTTT.

This clone was seen only once. This rearrangement joins TRBV5-5 to TRBJ1-1; D is uncertain. The CDR3 totals 14 residues. V gave up 2 bases and J gave up 7 bases, with 15 bases separating them. Germline-derived CDR1 and CDR2 are SGHKS and YYEKEE (reference sequence). The CDR3 region is CASSLGGRGLEAFF. The CDR3 DNA reads TGTGCCAGCAGCTTAGGCGGGAGAGGGCTTGAAGCTTTCTTT. The variable domain in full, completed from reference TRBV5-5 and TRBJ1-1, reads DAGVTQSPTHLIKTRGQQVTLRCSPISGHKSVSWYQQVLGQGPQFIFQYYEKEERGRGNFPDRFSARQFPNYSSELNVNALLLGDSALYLCASSLGGRGLEAFFGQGTRLTVV.

This clone occurred once. The rearrangement uses TRBV14 and TRBJ2-5, with D possibly being TRBD1 or TRBD2 (5 bases each). Germline V lookup: CDR1 SGHDN, CDR2 FVKESK. The CDR3 contains 16 residues. The V gene lost 3 bases and the J gene lost 1 base, with 15 bases spanning the gap. The CDR3 is CASSHNQGEFQETQYF. CDR3 sequence (DNA): TGTGCCAGCAGCCATAATCAGGGAGAGTTCCAAGAGACCCAGTACTTC.

By sample share, this clone is large. This sequence joins TRBV19 and TRBJ1-2; tentatively, D is TRBD1 (6 bases). The CDR3 has 15 residues. The germline V gene encodes CDR1 LNHDA and CDR2 SQIVND (reference sequence). V was shortened by 5 bases and J by 0 bases, with 13 bases between the two germline ends. The CDR3 DNA reads as TGTGCCAGTAGTTTGGGGGGCAGGACTAACTATGGCTACACCTTC. As protein: CASSLGGRTNYGYTF.

The chain combines TRBV3-1 (or the pseudogene TRBV3-2) with TRBJ1-2; D perhaps matches TRBD1 (5 bases). The germline V gene encodes CDR1 LGHDT and CDR2 YNNKEL (reference sequence). V lost 4 bases and J 2 bases, leaving 14 bases between the germline ends. This CDR3 comprises 15 residues. The CDR3 sequence: CASSPTTAFNYGYTF. The CDR3 nucleotides are TGTGCCAGCAGCCCGACGACAGCTTTCAACTATGGCTACACCTTC.

This clone appeared a single time. This chain joins TRBV28 and TRBJ2-7, with D maybe TRBD2 (5 bases). Between the trimmed V and J ends, which lost 2 bases and 6 bases, there was a span of 20 bases. Germline CDR1 is MDHEN and CDR2 is SYDVKM. There are 16 residues in the CDR3. The CDR3 DNA reads as TGTGCCAGCAGTTTAGACGGCGGACTTCTCCCGCTCGAGCAGTACTTC. It codes for CASSLDGGLLPLEQYF.

This clone was seen a handful of times. The gene calls are TRBV19 and TRBJ2-2, with a possible D match to TRBD1 (6 bases). V was pared by 5 bases and J by 0 bases, with 10 bases between. Per germline, CDR1 LNHDA and CDR2 SQIVND (reference sequence). CDR3 length equals 15 residues. The CDR3 sequence: CASSSGVANTGELFF. The CDR3 DNA is TGTGCCAGTAGTTCAGGGGTGGCGAACACCGGGGAGCTGTTTTTT.

In nucleotides, the CDR3 is TGTGCCAGTAGTAATGGCGGGAGTAAGGTGACCGGGGAGCTGTTTTTT. Translating gives CASSNGGSKVTGELFF. The chain carries TRBV19 and TRBJ2-2, with 7 bases fitting TRBD2. Unmatched junction bases numbered 10, after V lost 4 bases and J lost 5 bases. CDR1 is LNHDA and CDR2 is SQIVND in the germline V gene (reference sequence). CDR3 length equals 16 residues.

This clone was seen a handful of times. The rearrangement joins TRBV24-1 to TRBJ1-2; the D gene is possibly TRBD1 (5 bases). CDR1 is KGHDR and CDR2 is SFDVKD in the germline V gene. The CDR3 covers 12 residues. Trimming cost V 4 bases and J 8 bases, with 10 bases left between them. CDR3 in amino acids: CATSEPGSGYTF. CDR3 sequence (DNA): TGTGCCACCAGTGAGCCAGGGTCCGGCTACACCTTC.

The CDR3 protein is CASSWDRDEQYF. The DNA of the CDR3 is TGTGCCAGCAGTTGGGACAGGGACGAGCAGTACTTC. This rearrangement joins TRBV3-1 (or the pseudogene TRBV3-2) to TRBJ2-7; TRBD1 matches at 9 bases. CDR1 and CDR2 (germline): LGHDT, YNNKEL (reference sequence). Trimming cost V 6 bases and J 5 bases; bases outside gene matches: 2. This CDR3 spans 12 amino acids.

The chain recombines TRBV24-1 with TRBJ2-2; TRBD2 aligns across 9 bases. The germline CDR1 and CDR2 sequences are KGHDR and SFDVKD. The J segment lost 3 bases and the V segment lost 10 bases, leaving 5 bases of the junction unmatched. The CDR3 runs to 14 residues. CDR3 protein: CATMREGDTGELFF. Written as DNA, the CDR3 is TGTGCCACTATGCGGGAGGGTGACACCGGGGAGCTGTTTTTT.

J is TRBJ2-7 and V is TRBV15, with 9 bases aligning to TRBD1. Trimming at V came to 3 bases and at J to 1 base, leaving 7 bases not matched to a gene. Germline lookup yields CDR1 LNHNV and CDR2 YYDKDF (reference sequence). There are 16 residues in the CDR3. This CDR3 reads CATSRGTGSDSYEQYF. The CDR3 DNA sequence: TGTGCCACCAGCAGGGGGACAGGGTCCGATTCCTACGAGCAGTACTTC. Together with reference TRBV15 and TRBJ2-7, the CDR3 gives the full variable domain: DAMVIQNPRYQVTQFGKPVTLSCSQTLNHNVMYWYQQKSSQAPKLLFHYYDKDFNNEADTPDNFQSRRPNTSFCFLDIRSPGLGDTAMYLCATSRGTGSDSYEQYFGPGTRLTVT.

This sequence joins TRBV30 and TRBJ2-7; D not resolved. Germline values: CDR1 GTSNPN, CDR2 SVGIG (reference sequence). Trimming removed 2 bases at V and 4 bases at J, with 6 bases between. CDR3 length equals 11 residues. The CDR3 sequence is CAWSMLYEQYF. The CDR3 DNA reads TGTGCCTGGAGTATGTTGTACGAGCAGTACTTC.

This clone has just one count. V gene TRBV4-1 combines with J gene TRBJ2-1; 10 bases are shared with TRBD2. This CDR3 spans 16 amino acids. V lost 3 bases and J lost 4; bases outside the gene matches: 6. In germline, CDR1 is MGHRA, CDR2 YSYEKL. The CDR3 is CASSQVPSGRYNEQFF. CDR3 DNA: TGCGCCAGCAGCCAGGTCCCTAGCGGGAGATACAATGAGCAGTTCTTC.

The chain joins TRBV5-1 to TRBJ2-3; TRBD2 might be the D (5 bases). Germline V lookup: CDR1 SGHRS, CDR2 YFSETQ. The CDR3 contains 13 residues. V was clipped by 5 bases and J by 2 bases, with 9 bases between them. The CDR3 DNA follows: TGCGCCAGCAGACTCGGGATCACAGATACGCAGTATTTT. Protein: CASRLGITDTQYF.

This chain joins TRBV5-6 and TRBJ2-7, with 7 bases aligning to TRBD2. This CDR3 spans 11 amino acids. Germline lookup yields CDR1 SGHDT and CDR2 YYEEEE. The junction had 4 bases not matched to a gene; V was cut back by 4 bases and J by 9 bases. CDR3 DNA sequence: TGTGCCAGCAGCCAAAGCGGGGTGCAGTACTTC. It translates to CASSQSGVQYF.

The chain employs TRBV10-2 and TRBJ2-1; 10 nucleotides align to TRBD2. V was pared by 1 base and J by 5 bases, with 2 bases of the junction left unmatched. Germline V gene data show CDR1 as WSHSY and CDR2 as SAAADI. This CDR3 is 15 amino acids long. CDR3 DNA sequence: TGCGCCAGCAGTGAGTGGACTAGCGGAAACAATGAGCAGTTCTTC. It translates to CASSEWTSGNNEQFF.

The chain employs TRBV5-1 and TRBJ2-1; D not resolved. Germline CDR1 is SGHRS and CDR2 is YFSETQ. V gave up 5 bases and J gave up 0 bases, with 9 bases separating them. The CDR3 runs to 14 residues. This chain's CDR3 is CASRDAASYNEQFF. In DNA, the CDR3 is TGCGCCAGCAGAGACGCCGCCTCCTACAATGAGCAGTTCTTC.

This clone was counted a single time. The V and J genes are TRBV5-1 and TRBJ1-1; possible D gene TRBD1, 5 bases. This CDR3 is built from 16 residues. CDR1 and CDR2 from the germline V gene are SGHRS and YFSETQ. The V end was cut by 2 bases, the J end by 5 bases, with 19 bases between. The CDR3 loop reads CASSFPSANGGTEAFF. The CDR3 DNA follows: TGCGCCAGCAGCTTCCCCTCGGCGAACGGGGGAACTGAAGCTTTCTTT.

This sequence joins TRBV10-2 and TRBJ1-5, with 9 bases matching TRBD1. In germline, CDR1 is WSHSY, CDR2 SAAADI. With V trimmed by 1 base and J by 2 bases, 9 bases remained unmatched. CDR3 length: 18 amino acids. CDR3 region: CASSEWTGATDGNQPQHF. CDR3 nucleotide sequence: TGCGCCAGCAGTGAGTGGACAGGGGCAACCGATGGCAATCAGCCCCAGCATTTT.

This sequence joins TRBV30 and TRBJ1-3, with D perhaps TRBD1 (6 bases). The germline V gene has CDR1 GTSNPN and CDR2 SVGIG (reference sequence). Trimming removed 5 bases from V and 2 bases from J, with 16 bases in between. This CDR3 has 15 amino acids. The CDR3 region is CAWGGLGAAGNTIYF. Written as DNA, the CDR3 is TGTGCCTGGGGGGGGCTGGGGGCGGCTGGAAACACCATATATTTT.

This rearrangement joins TRBV19 to TRBJ1-2; TRBD1 matches at 9 bases. The CDR3 extends over 15 amino acids. V shed 5 bases, J shed 7 bases, and the junction held 11 bases outside the gene matches. Germline V CDR1 and CDR2: LNHDA, SQIVND (reference sequence). The CDR3 protein is CASSGTTGGLSGYTF. The CDR3 coding sequence is TGTGCCAGTAGTGGGACGACAGGGGGGTTGAGTGGCTACACCTTC. Full variable domain (outside the CDR3, taken from reference TRBV19 and TRBJ1-2): DGGITQSPKYLFRKEGQNVTLSCEQNLNHDAMYWYRQDPGQGLRLIYYSQIVNDFQKGDIAEGYSVSREKKESFPLTVTSAQKNPTAFYLCASSGTTGGLSGYTFGSGTRLTVV.

The V call is TRBV3-1 (or the pseudogene TRBV3-2), the J call TRBJ2-3, with no clear D. The length of the CDR3 is 15 residues. V lost 6 bases and J 0 bases, leaving 13 bases between the germline ends. CDR1 and CDR2 (germline): LGHDT, YNNKEL (reference sequence). As DNA, the CDR3 is TGTGCCAGCAGTCACGTCAGGAGAAGCACAGATACGCAGTATTTT. It translates to CASSHVRRSTDTQYF.